The T cell receptor beta chain described here comes from a study of CD8 T cells in Susac syndrome (dated by TCRdb to about 2019). Background for the entire study: Repertoire sequencing was used to test whether CD8+ T cell activation and differentiation in Susac syndrome was antigen driven.

As to this clonotype: It lacks a known antigen. No much larger clone is present one base from it, and per-base qualities are unavailable.

Peripheral blood CD8+ and CD4+ T cells from healthy donors, Susac syndrome patients and multiple sclerosis patients were profiled by high-throughput TCR beta sequencing. Healthy donors were included as age- and sex-matched controls. Bulk CD8+ and CD4+ T cells were purified by magnetic negative isolation, while CD8+ TEMRA cells were enriched using FACS. Blood was collected in EDTA tubes and processed within 24 hours, with PBMCs isolated through density gradient centrifugation. PBMCs destined for TCR sequencing were cryopreserved in liquid nitrogen and later thawed in a 37 °C water bath. Purity of sorted or isolated CD4+, CD8+ and CD8+ TEMRA cells was at least 90%. From a lookup of the germline V gene, CDR1 and CDR2 are SGDLS and YYNGEE. V has 0 bases trimmed and J has 6 bases trimmed; junction bases matching no gene number 2. The CDR3 sequence holds 14 residues, the cysteine and phenylalanine included. Only the CDR3 region is kept as DNA, spanning 42 bases read in frame from base 1.

What the work shows at the level of the full study, not this receptor alone: The TCR sequencing and HLA analysis was acknowledged to have included a relatively small number of individuals.

RNA was extracted using the RNeasy kit, and roughly 0.45 to 1 ug of the RNA was reverse transcribed with random hexamers. The immunoSEQ multiplex PCR assay, which covers 54 Vbeta and 13 Jbeta segments, was used to amplify TCR beta CDR3 regions. Bias from PCR amplification was corrected by using a synthetic template baseline for primer optimization and for computational correction. As for the authors' bioinformatics: Reads were annotated to V, D and J genes per IMGT and analyzed with immunoSEQ Analyzer, keeping only productive sequences. Clonality was calculated as one minus the Shannon entropy normalized by log2 of the number of productive unique sequences. For each patient and control, public and private clones were evaluated among the 100 most prevalent clones. A clone was defined as Susac-specific if it was absent from the healthy and MS cohorts, from some 1,100 published viral clones and from other ImmuneACCESS disease sequences. The public reads were run again by TCRdb, first through fastp at Q25 and then through MiXCR, and only productive beta chains were kept. All rows with the same CDR3 protein become a single entry with the most common DNA and genes. These V and J calls originate from TCRdb's pipeline instead of the authors' own analysis. In all, the sample holds roughly 200,000 distinct CDR3 sequences, and around 95% of those were seen once. 0.095% to 0.12% of the sample lies in the top ten.

Specimen: CD4+ T cells from PBMCs. The rearrangement combines TRBV9 with TRBJ1-2; TRBD1 fits 10 bases in the junction. The origin of this receptor is a human donor in good health. The CDR3 amino acid sequence is: CASSVGQGADGYTF. The DNA is TGTGCCAGCAGCGTAGGACAGGGGGCGGATGGCTACACCTTC.